This TCR beta chain was identified in a study of OX40 agonist ivuxolimab in advanced cancers. Study information: Ivuxolimab, an antibody acting as an agonist of OX40 (CD134), was used to treat patients.

CDR3 size: 15 residues. In germline, CDR1 is SGHVS, CDR2 FQNEAQ. The germline V and J ends were trimmed by 2 bases and 8 bases, with 16 bases remaining between them. The table came from immunoSEQ multiplex PCR; TCRdb's copy has only in-frame clones and leaves some out. The data hold 80,000 or so clones, with roughly nine tenths observed a single time. Patients were ruled out by autoimmune disease history or systemic immunosuppression. This rearrangement joins TRBV7-8 to TRBJ2-1; a possible D gene is TRBD2 (6 bases). Source: CD4+ or CD8+ T cells sorted from blood, taken in a trial of the OX40 agonist ivuxolimab. The clonotype originates from an adult with an advanced solid tumor such as melanoma, head and neck, liver or kidney cancer. This CDR3 reads CASSLRRGEGYEQFF. The DNA for the CDR3 is TGTGCCAGCAGCTTACGGCGGGGTGAGGGCTATGAGCAGTTCTTC.